This TCR beta chain originates from a study of blood T cell repertoires in COVID-19. The authors' processing: Amplification from reference gene primers served as the basis for estimated nucleated cell counts. Using immunoSEQ multiplex PCR, the repertoire was profiled, and TCRdb retains in-frame clones only, with some absent. That table gives V, J and clone size, and the DNA gave D and trimming. The sample holds 300,000 or so clones; roughly 85% are singletons and the top ten take approximately 5%. Individuals drawn from under 30 US areas were roughly 18 to 100 years old. The V end was cut by 3 bases, the J end by 7 bases, with 15 bases between. The CDR3 sequence is 14 residues long. Per the germline V gene, CDR1 is LNHDA and CDR2 is SQIVND (reference sequence).

The sequence was collected from a woman aged 30 to 39 who had recovered from COVID-19. The chain uses TRBV19 and TRBJ1-1, with a weak D call TRBD1 (5 bases). Source material: PBMCs or T cells enriched from blood (not recorded which). As DNA, the CDR3 is TGTGCCAGTAGTATTGGGTGGGGCCCCGGTGAAGCTTTCTTT. Residues: CASSIGWGPGEAFF.